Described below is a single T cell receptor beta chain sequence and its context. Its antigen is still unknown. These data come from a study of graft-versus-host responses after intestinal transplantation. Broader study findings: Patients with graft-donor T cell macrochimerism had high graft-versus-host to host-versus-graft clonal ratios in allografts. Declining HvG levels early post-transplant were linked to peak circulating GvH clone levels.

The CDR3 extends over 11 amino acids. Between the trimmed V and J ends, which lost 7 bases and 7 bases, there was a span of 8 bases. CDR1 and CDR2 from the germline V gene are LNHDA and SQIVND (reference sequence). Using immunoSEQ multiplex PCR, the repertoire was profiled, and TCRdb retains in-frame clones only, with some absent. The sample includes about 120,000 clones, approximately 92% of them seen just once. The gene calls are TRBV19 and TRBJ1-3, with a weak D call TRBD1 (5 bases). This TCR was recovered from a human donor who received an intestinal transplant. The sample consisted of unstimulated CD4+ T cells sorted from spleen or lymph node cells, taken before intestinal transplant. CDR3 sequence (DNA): TGTGCCAGTACTTGGGGGAACACCATATATTTT. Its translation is CASTWGNTIYF.